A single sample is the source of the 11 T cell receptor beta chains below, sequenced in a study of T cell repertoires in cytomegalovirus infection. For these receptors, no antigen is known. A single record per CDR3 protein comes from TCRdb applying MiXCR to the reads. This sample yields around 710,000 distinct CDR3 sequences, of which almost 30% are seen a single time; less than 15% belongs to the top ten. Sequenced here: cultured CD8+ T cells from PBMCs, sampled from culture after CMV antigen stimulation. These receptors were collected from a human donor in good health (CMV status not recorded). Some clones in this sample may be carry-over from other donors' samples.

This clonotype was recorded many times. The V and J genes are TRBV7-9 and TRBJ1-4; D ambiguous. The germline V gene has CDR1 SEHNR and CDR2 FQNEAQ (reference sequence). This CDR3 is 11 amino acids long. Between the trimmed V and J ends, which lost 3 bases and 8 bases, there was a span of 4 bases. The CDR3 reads CASSFWEKLFF. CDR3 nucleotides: TGTGCCAGCAGCTTTTGGGAAAAACTGTTTTTT. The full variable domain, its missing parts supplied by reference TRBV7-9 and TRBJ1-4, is DTGVSQNPRHKITKRGQNVTFRCDPISEHNRLYWYRQTLGQGPEFLTYFQNEAQLEKSRLLSDRFSAERPKGSFSTLEIQRTEQGDSAMYLCASSFWEKLFFGSGTQLSVL.

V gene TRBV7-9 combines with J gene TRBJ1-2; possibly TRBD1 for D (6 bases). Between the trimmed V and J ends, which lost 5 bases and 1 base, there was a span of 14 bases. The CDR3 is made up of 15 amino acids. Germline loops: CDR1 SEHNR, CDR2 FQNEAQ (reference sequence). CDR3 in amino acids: CASSRTDRVNYGYTF. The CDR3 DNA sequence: TGTGCCAGCAGCAGGACAGACCGAGTTAACTATGGCTACACCTTC.

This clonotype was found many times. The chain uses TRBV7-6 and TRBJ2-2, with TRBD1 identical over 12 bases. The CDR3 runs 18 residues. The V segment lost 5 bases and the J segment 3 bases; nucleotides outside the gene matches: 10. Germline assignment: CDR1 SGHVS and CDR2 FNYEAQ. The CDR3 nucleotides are TGTGCCAGCAGCCCCGGGACAGGGGGCGCCTATTACACCGGGGAGCTGTTTTTT. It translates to CASSPGTGGAYYTGELFF.

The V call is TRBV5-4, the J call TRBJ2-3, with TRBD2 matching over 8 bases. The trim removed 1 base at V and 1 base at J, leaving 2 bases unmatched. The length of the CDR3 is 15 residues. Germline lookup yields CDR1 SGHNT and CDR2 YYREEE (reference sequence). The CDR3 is CASSLPSGRTDTQYF. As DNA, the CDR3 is TGTGCCAGCAGCTTGCCTAGCGGGCGCACAGATACGCAGTATTTT.

CDR3 DNA sequence: TGTGCCAGCACTTCGACAGGGCCCCAGCATTTT. Amino acids: CASTSTGPQHF. The chain couples TRBV6-2 or TRBV6-3 to TRBJ1-5, with D perhaps TRBD1 (6 bases). Germline V gene lookup returns CDR1 MNHEY and CDR2 SVGEGT. The CDR3 consists of 11 residues. The germline V and J ends were trimmed by 7 bases and 9 bases, with 10 bases remaining between them.

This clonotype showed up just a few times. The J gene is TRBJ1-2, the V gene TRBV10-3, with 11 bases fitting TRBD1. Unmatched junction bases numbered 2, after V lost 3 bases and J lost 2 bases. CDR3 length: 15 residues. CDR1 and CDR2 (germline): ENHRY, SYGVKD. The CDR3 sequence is CAISDRTGGNYGYTF. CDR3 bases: TGTGCCATCAGTGACAGGACAGGGGGCAACTATGGCTACACCTTC.

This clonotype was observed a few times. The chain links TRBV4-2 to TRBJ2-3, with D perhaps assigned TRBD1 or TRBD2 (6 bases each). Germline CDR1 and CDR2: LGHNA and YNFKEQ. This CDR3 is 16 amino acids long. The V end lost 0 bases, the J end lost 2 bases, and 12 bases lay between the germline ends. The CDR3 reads CASSQDRGTYTDTQYF. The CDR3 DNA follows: TGTGCCAGCAGCCAAGATAGGGGGACTTACACAGATACGCAGTATTTT.

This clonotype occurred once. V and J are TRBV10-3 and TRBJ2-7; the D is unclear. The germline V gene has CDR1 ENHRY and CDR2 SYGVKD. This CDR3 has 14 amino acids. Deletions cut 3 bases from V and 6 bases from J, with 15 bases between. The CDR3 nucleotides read TGTGCCATCAGTGACGGCCCCCTTAGAGGCGAGCAGTACTTC. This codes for CAISDGPLRGEQYF.

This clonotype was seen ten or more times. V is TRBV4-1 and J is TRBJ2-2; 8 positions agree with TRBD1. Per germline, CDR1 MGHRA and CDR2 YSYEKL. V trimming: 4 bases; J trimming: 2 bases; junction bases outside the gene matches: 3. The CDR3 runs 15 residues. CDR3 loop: CASSPQGANTGELFF. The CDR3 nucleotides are TGCGCCAGCAGCCCGCAGGGGGCTAACACCGGGGAGCTGTTTTTT.

Written as DNA, the CDR3 is TGCGCCAGCAGCCTTAACCGACAGGGCGGCCAGCCCCAGCATTTT. Translating gives CASSLNRQGGQPQHF. J is TRBJ1-5 and V is TRBV4-1, with 7 bases that match TRBD1. V shed 4 bases and J 7 bases; nucleotides not matched to a gene: 10. The CDR3 sequence is 15 residues long. Looked up from germline, CDR1 is MGHRA and CDR2 is YSYEKL.

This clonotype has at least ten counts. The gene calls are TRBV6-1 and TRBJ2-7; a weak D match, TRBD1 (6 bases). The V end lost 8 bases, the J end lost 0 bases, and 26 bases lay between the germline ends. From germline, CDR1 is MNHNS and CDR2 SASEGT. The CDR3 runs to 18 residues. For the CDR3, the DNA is TGTGCCAGCGATAATAAACTGTCCGAAACAGGGATCTCCTACGAGCAGTACTTC. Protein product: CASDNKLSETGISYEQYF.